This passage covers 21 T cell receptor beta chains from one sample sequenced in a study of regulatory T cells in long-lasting Graves disease. CDR3-region Arm-PCR and iRepertoire HTBI primers produced the TCR beta libraries. TCRdb re-derived calls from the multiplex PCR reads in MiXCR, one entry per CDR3 protein. The sample contains some 400,000 distinct CDR3 sequences, 15% of which appear only once. Time point meaning: newly diagnosed GD, antithyroid drugs for less than 3 months. Preparation of the TCR library used RNA extracted from PBMCs. These records were also assigned to another study, of T cells in Graves' hyperthyroidism and ophthalmopathy.

The source material was peripheral blood mononuclear cells (PBMCs), sampled at new diagnosis, from a patient treated with antithyroid drugs. The receptors here all came from a woman aged 30 to 39 with Graves disease.

This clonotype showed up many times. The chain is built from TRBV2 and TRBJ1-1; D is perhaps TRBD1 (5 bases). Per germline, CDR1 SNHLY and CDR2 FYNNEI. The CDR3 loop spans 17 amino acids. V was shortened by 3 bases and J by 5 bases, with 22 bases between the two germline ends. The CDR3 region is CASSDHLSWARVTEAFF. The CDR3 region has the DNA TGTGCCAGCAGTGATCATCTAAGTTGGGCCAGGGTGACTGAAGCTTTCTTT.

This clonotype has a handful of counts. The J gene is TRBJ2-1, the V gene TRBV27; 16 positions agree with TRBD2. After removal of 5 bases from V and 5 bases from J, the junction contained 6 bases not matched to a gene. Germline assignment: CDR1 MNHEY and CDR2 SMNVEV (reference sequence). The CDR3 sequence is 17 residues long. CDR3 in DNA: TGTGCCAGCAGTCTCGGGACTAGCGGGAGGGCCCACAATGAGCAGTTCTTC. This gives the protein CASSLGTSGRAHNEQFF.

This clonotype was detected ten times or more. The chain recombines TRBV11-1 with TRBJ2-1; possible D gene TRBD2, 6 bases. The CDR3 covers 16 residues. V shed 5 bases and J shed 6 bases, with 20 bases lying between them. The germline gives CDR1 SGHAT, CDR2 FQDESV (reference sequence). CDR3 bases: TGTGCCAGCAGCCTTCGGACTTTTTTGGGGGGCAATGAGCAGTTCTTC. Protein sequence: CASSLRTFLGGNEQFF.

A few counts support this clonotype. The rearrangement uses TRBV7-9 and TRBJ1-1; D call uncertain. Germline CDR1 reads SEHNR; CDR2 reads FQNEAQ (reference sequence). With 1 base removed from V and 6 bases from J, the gap between germline ends came to 9 bases. This CDR3 comprises 13 residues. CDR3 region: CASSLGTNAEAFF. The CDR3 bases are TGTGCCAGCAGCTTAGGCACCAACGCTGAAGCTTTCTTT. The full variable domain, completed using reference TRBV7-9 and TRBJ1-1, is DTGVSQNPRHKITKRGQNVTFRCDPISEHNRLYWYRQTLGQGPEFLTYFQNEAQLEKSRLLSDRFSAERPKGSFSTLEIQRTEQGDSAMYLCASSLGTNAEAFFGQGTRLTVV.

This clonotype was picked up a small number of times. This rearrangement joins TRBV7-9 to TRBJ2-5; 10 nucleotides align to TRBD1. Losses at the gene ends were 6 bases for V and 4 bases for J; bases not matched to a gene: 8. The CDR3 has 15 amino acids. Looked up from germline, CDR1 is SEHNR and CDR2 is FQNEAQ (reference sequence). For the CDR3, the DNA is TGTGCCAGCAGTAAAGGGACAGGGGTCGGAGAGACCCAGTACTTC. Its protein product is CASSKGTGVGETQYF.

This chain connects TRBV5-1 to TRBJ2-5; 7 bases line up with TRBD2. Trimming at V came to 0 bases and at J to 2 bases, leaving 13 bases not matched to a gene. Germline V gives CDR1 SGHRS, CDR2 YFSETQ. The CDR3 covers 18 residues. CDR3 DNA sequence: TGCGCCAGCAGCTTGGACTTCGGGGGAGGGCCGGGACAAGAGACCCAGTACTTC. Protein product: CASSLDFGGGPGQETQYF.

This clonotype appeared a few times. The J gene is TRBJ2-2, the V gene TRBV7-3, with 7 bases lining up with TRBD2. J was trimmed by 6 bases and V by 0 bases; bases with no gene match: 7. The CDR3 is 16 amino acids. CDR1 and CDR2 from the germline V gene are SGHTA and FQGTGA. Here the CDR3 reads CASSLTAQGGSGELFF. The DNA for the CDR3 is TGTGCCAGCAGCTTAACAGCCCAGGGAGGGTCCGGGGAGCTGTTTTTT.

The table lists this clonotype with many counts. The genes are TRBV30 and TRBJ2-5; 8 bases line up with TRBD1. V was pared by 2 bases and J by 5 bases, with 7 bases of the junction left unmatched. In germline, CDR1 is GTSNPN, CDR2 SVGIG (reference sequence). CDR3 length equals 14 residues. The CDR3 is CAWSNYRGWETQYF. The CDR3 region has the DNA TGTGCCTGGAGTAACTACAGGGGGTGGGAGACCCAGTACTTC. Full variable domain (outside the CDR3, taken from reference TRBV30 and TRBJ2-5): SQTIHQWPATLVQPVGSPLSLECTVEGTSNPNLYWYRQAAGRGLQLLFYSVGIGQISSEVPQNLSASRPQDRQFILSSKKLLLSDSGFYLCAWSNYRGWETQYFGPGTRLLVL.

This clonotype came up a few times. CDR3 nucleotides: TGCAGTGCTAGGATCCCCGGTCGCGAGCAGTACTTC. This codes for CSARIPGREQYF. The genes are TRBV20-1 and TRBJ2-7, with D uncertain. V was pared by 3 bases and J by 6 bases, with 12 bases between. This CDR3 region has 12 residues. The V gene's germline CDR1 is DFQATT and CDR2 SNEGSKA (reference sequence).

This clonotype was counted only a few times. The chain is built from TRBV24-1 and TRBJ2-1; tentatively, D is TRBD2 (6 bases). The CDR3 is 14 residues long. Germline values: CDR1 KGHDR, CDR2 SFDVKD. V dropped 6 bases and J dropped 8 bases, with 16 bases sitting between them. The CDR3 reads CATSLGTPTYEQFF. The CDR3 DNA sequence: TGTGCCACCAGTCTCGGGACTCCAACCTATGAGCAGTTCTTC.

A note on this clonotype: A much larger clonotype is one base distant, so this may be a read error. The chain couples TRBV6-5 to TRBJ1-6; D perhaps matches TRBD1 (5 bases). CDR3 length: 13 amino acids. Per germline, CDR1 MNHEY and CDR2 SVGAGI. Here the CDR3 DNA reads TGTGCCAGCAGTTGGCAGGGCGATTCACCCCCCCACTTT. This gives the protein CASSWQGDSPPHF.

This clonotype has at least ten counts. CDR3 in amino acids: CAWSVPGNQPQHF. CDR3 DNA sequence: TGTGCCTGGAGTGTACCGGGGAATCAGCCCCAGCATTTT. The chain is built from TRBV30 and TRBJ1-5; no clear D. V was trimmed by 0 bases and J by 4 bases, leaving 7 bases between them. CDR3 length equals 13 residues. The V gene's germline CDR1 is GTSNPN and CDR2 SVGIG (reference sequence). Filled out from reference TRBV30 and TRBJ1-5, the complete variable domain reads SQTIHQWPATLVQPVGSPLSLECTVEGTSNPNLYWYRQAAGRGLQLLFYSVGIGQISSEVPQNLSASRPQDRQFILSSKKLLLSDSGFYLCAWSVPGNQPQHFGDGTRLSIL.

There are many counts of this clonotype. The chain recombines TRBV7-8 with TRBJ1-2; a possible D gene is TRBD1 (6 bases). The germline V and J ends were trimmed by 5 bases and 7 bases, with 17 bases remaining between them. Germline V gives CDR1 SGHVS, CDR2 FQNEAQ. The CDR3 has 14 amino acids. CDR3 DNA sequence: TGTGCCAGCAGCGCCATCAGGGGCCCCGGTGGCTACACCTTC. Protein: CASSAIRGPGGYTF.

J is TRBJ2-7 and V is TRBV9, with 15 bases lining up with TRBD2. J was trimmed by 4 bases and V by 2 bases; bases with no gene match: 7. There are 17 residues in the CDR3. Germline lookup yields CDR1 SGDLS and CDR2 YYNGEE. As DNA, the CDR3 is TGTGCCAGCAGCGTGGGACTAGCGGGAGGACCGGTGTACGAGCAGTACTTC. It codes for CASSVGLAGGPVYEQYF.

The chain links TRBV5-1 to TRBJ2-6; D is unresolved. Looked up from germline, CDR1 is SGHRS and CDR2 is YFSETQ. Trimming cost V 3 bases and J 0 bases, with 16 bases left between them. The CDR3 is made up of 18 amino acids. CDR3 nucleotide sequence: TGCGCCAGCAGCTCGTTAGGGATCTCTCACTCTGGGGCCAACGTCCTGACTTTC. It yields the protein CASSSLGISHSGANVLTF.

The chain employs TRBV19 and TRBJ1-6; weak D call: TRBD1 (5 bases). Germline V gene sequence: CDR1 LNHDA, CDR2 SQIVND (reference sequence). V was cut by 5 bases and J by 9 bases, with 17 bases left in between. The CDR3 has 15 amino acids. This CDR3 reads CASSQNQGLLSPLHF. Written as DNA, the CDR3 is TGTGCCAGTAGTCAGAACCAGGGCCTACTTTCACCCCTCCACTTT.

V gene TRBV18 combines with J gene TRBJ1-1, with 9 bases matching TRBD1. The junction had 9 bases not matched to a gene; V was cut back by 4 bases and J by 6 bases. The CDR3 sequence is 15 residues long. Germline V gene lookup returns CDR1 KGHSH and CDR2 LQKENI. The DNA for the CDR3 is TGTGCCAGCTCACTAAGGACAGGGGCCAAATCTGAAGCTTTCTTT. Translating gives CASSLRTGAKSEAFF.

This clonotype was seen only a few times. A junction boundary mismatches the germline segment, possibly from a read error. The rearrangement uses TRBV11-1 and TRBJ2-1; 9 bases line up with TRBD2. The CDR3 extends over 13 amino acids. CDR1 and CDR2 from the germline V gene are SGHAT and FQDESV (reference sequence). CDR3 region: CASSAGGRNEQFF. CDR3 DNA: TGCGCCAGCAGCGCGGGGGGGCGGAATGAGCAGTTCTTC. The full variable domain, its missing parts supplied by reference TRBV11-1 and TRBJ2-1, is EAEVAQSPRYKITEKSQAVAFWCDPISGHATLYWYRQILGQGPELLVQFQDESVVDDSQLPKDRFSAERLKGVDSTLKIQPAELGDSAMYLCASSAGGRNEQFFGPGTRLTVL.

There are many counts of this clonotype. The chain combines TRBV11-2 with TRBJ2-3, with D perhaps matching TRBD2 (5 bases). V lost 7 bases to trimming and J lost 0 bases, with 14 bases between them. CDR1 SGHAT and CDR2 FQNNGV come from the germline V gene. This CDR3 has 15 residues. This chain's CDR3 is CASTSRGFSTDTQYF. The CDR3 DNA reads as TGTGCCAGCACCTCCCGCGGGTTTAGCACAGATACGCAGTATTTT. Full variable domain (rest looked up from reference TRBV11-2 and TRBJ2-3): EAGVAQSPRYKIIEKRQSVAFWCNPISGHATLYWYQQILGQGPKLLIQFQNNGVVDDSQLPKDRFSAERLKGVDSTLKIQPAKLEDSAVYLCASTSRGFSTDTQYFGPGTRLTVL.

Remarks on this clonotype: A much larger clone lies a single base off, so this may be a read error. The CDR3 region is CARPPTEDYGYTF. CDR3 nucleotides: TGTGCCAGGCCCCCGACAGAAGACTATGGCTACACCTTC. The rearrangement joins TRBV2 to TRBJ1-2, with D maybe TRBD1 (5 bases). The CDR3 loop spans 13 amino acids. Trimming left V 9 bases short and J 3 bases short, with 14 bases between. Germline V gives CDR1 SNHLY, CDR2 FYNNEI.

This clonotype was detected ten times or more. The chain carries TRBV11-2 and TRBJ1-3; no clear D. Germline values: CDR1 SGHAT, CDR2 FQNNGV. Trimming cost V 1 base and J 0 bases, with 10 bases left between them. The CDR3 has 16 residues. The CDR3 bases are TGTGCCAGCAGCTTAGGGGTCGTCCTCTCTGGAAACACCATATATTTT. Residues: CASSLGVVLSGNTIYF.